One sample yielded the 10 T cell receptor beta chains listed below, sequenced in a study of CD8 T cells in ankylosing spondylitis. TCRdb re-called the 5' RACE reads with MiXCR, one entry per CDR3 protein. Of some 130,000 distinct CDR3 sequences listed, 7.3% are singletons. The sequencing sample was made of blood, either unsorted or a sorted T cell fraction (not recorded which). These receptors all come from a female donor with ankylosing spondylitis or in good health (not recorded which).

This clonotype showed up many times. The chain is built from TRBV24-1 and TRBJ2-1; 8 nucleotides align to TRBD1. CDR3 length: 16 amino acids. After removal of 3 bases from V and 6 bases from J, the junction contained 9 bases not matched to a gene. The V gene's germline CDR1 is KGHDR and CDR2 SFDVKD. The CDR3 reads CATSDATGGIVNEQFF. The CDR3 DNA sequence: TGTGCCACCAGTGATGCCACAGGGGGAATAGTCAATGAGCAGTTCTTC.

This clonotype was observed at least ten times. CDR3 protein: CASSTGQVETQYF. Here the CDR3 DNA reads TGTGCCAGCAGTACGGGACAGGTGGAGACCCAGTACTTC. The chain is built from TRBV6-1 and TRBJ2-5, with 8 bases fitting TRBD1. This CDR3 contains 13 residues. CDR1 is MNHNS and CDR2 is SASEGT in the germline V gene. With 5 bases clipped from V and 5 bases from J, the junction kept 4 bases outside the gene matches.

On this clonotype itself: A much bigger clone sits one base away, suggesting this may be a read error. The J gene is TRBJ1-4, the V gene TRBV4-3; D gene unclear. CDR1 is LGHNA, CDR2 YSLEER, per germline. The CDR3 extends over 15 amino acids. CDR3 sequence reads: CASSKELPSYEKLFF. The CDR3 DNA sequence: TGCGCCAGCAGCAAAGAGCTCCCGTCCTATGAAAAACTGTTTTTT.

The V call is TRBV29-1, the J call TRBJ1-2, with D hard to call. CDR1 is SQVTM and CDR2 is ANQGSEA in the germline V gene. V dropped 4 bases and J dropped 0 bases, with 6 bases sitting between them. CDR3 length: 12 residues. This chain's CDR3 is CSVGHSNYGYTF. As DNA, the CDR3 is TGCAGCGTTGGTCACTCTAACTATGGCTACACCTTC. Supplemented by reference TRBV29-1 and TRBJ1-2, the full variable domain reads SAVISQKPSRDICQRGTSLTIQCQVDSQVTMMFWYRQQPGQSLTLIATANQGSEATYESGFVIDKFPISRPNLTFSTLTVSNMSPEDSSIYLCSVGHSNYGYTFGSGTRLTVV.

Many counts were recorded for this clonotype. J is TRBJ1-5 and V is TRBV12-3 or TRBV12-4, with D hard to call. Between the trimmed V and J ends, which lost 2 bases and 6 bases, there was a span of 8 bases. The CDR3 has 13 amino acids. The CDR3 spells CASSLSGVQPQHF. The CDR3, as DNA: TGTGCCAGCAGTTTATCCGGGGTTCAGCCCCAGCATTTT.

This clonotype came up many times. CDR3 sequence: CASSEGPNYGYTF. CDR3 nucleotide sequence: TGTGCCAGCAGTGAGGGACCTAACTATGGCTACACCTTC. The chain has TRBV12-3 or TRBV12-4 and TRBJ1-2, with TRBD1 as a possible D gene (5 bases). The length of the CDR3 is 13 residues. V was shortened by 5 bases and J by 0 bases, with 7 bases between the two germline ends.

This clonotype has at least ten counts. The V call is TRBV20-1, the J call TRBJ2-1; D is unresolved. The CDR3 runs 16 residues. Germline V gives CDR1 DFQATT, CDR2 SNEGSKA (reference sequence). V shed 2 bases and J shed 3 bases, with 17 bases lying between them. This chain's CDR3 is CSARPGWAEDYNEQFF. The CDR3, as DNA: TGCAGTGCTAGACCTGGCTGGGCAGAAGACTACAATGAGCAGTTCTTC.

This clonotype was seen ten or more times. CDR3 protein: CASSLGDSPSRKQFF. DNA for the CDR3: TGCGCCAGCAGCTTGGGGGACAGCCCCTCGAGGAAGCAGTTCTTC. V gene TRBV5-1 combines with J gene TRBJ2-1; 7 nucleotides match TRBD1. V lost 0 bases, J lost 11 bases, and 11 bases stayed unmatched. The CDR3 has 15 residues. Germline V gene sequence: CDR1 SGHRS, CDR2 YFSETQ.

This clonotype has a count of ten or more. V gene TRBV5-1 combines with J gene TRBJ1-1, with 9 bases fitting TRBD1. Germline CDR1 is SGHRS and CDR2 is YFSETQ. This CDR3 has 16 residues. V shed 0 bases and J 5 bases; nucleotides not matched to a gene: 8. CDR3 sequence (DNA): TGCGCCAGCAGCTTGGTTACAGGGGGCTCGGGAACTGAAGCTTTCTTT. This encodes CASSLVTGGSGTEAFF.

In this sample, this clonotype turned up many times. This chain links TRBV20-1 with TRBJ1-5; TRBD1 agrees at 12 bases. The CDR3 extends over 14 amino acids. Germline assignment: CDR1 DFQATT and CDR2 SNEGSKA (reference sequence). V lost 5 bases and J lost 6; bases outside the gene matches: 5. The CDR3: CSAPGQGAVQPQHF. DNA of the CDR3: TGCAGTGCTCCGGGACAGGGGGCAGTTCAGCCCCAGCATTTT.